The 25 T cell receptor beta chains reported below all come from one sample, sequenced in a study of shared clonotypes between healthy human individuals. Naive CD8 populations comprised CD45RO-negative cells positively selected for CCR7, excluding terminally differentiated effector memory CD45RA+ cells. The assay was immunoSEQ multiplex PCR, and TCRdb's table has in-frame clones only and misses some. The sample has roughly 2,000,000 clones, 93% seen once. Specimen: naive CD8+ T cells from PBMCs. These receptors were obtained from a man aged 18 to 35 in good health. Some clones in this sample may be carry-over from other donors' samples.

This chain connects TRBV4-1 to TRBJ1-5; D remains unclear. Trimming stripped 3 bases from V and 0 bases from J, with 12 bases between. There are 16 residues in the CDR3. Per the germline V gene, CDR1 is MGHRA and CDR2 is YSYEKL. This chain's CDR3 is CASSQSLKNSNQPQHF. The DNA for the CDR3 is TGCGCCAGCAGCCAGTCCCTAAAGAATAGCAATCAGCCCCAGCATTTT.

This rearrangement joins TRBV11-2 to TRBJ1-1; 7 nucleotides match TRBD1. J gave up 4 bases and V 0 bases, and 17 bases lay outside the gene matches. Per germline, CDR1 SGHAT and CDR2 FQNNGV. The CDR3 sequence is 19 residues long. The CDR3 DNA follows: TGTGCCAGCAGCTTAGACCGGCGGGACAGAGAGTCCTCGGGCACTGAAGCTTTCTTT. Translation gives CASSLDRRDRESSGTEAFF.

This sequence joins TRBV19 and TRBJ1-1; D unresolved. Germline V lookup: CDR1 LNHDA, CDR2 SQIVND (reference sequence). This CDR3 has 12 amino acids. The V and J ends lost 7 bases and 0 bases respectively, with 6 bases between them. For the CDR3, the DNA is TGTGCCAGTACATCAGTGAACACTGAAGCTTTCTTT. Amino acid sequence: CASTSVNTEAFF.

The CDR3 DNA is TGTGCCATCAGTGAGACCGGGACAGTTACCAATGAGCAGTTCTTC. Residues: CAISETGTVTNEQFF. The chain has TRBV10-3 and TRBJ2-1, with 7 bases that match TRBD1. The germline V gene has CDR1 ENHRY and CDR2 SYGVKD. This CDR3 comprises 15 residues. V lost 2 bases to trimming and J lost 6 bases; unmatched junction nucleotides: 7.

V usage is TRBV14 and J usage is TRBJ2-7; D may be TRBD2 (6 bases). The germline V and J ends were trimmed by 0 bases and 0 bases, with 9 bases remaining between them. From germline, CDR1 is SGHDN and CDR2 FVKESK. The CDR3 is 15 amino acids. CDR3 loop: CASSQDLGSSYEQYF. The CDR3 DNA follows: TGTGCCAGCAGCCAAGATCTCGGGAGCTCCTACGAGCAGTACTTC. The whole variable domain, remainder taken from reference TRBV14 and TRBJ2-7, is EAGVTQFPSHSVIEKGQTVTLRCDPISGHDNLYWYRRVMGKEIKFLLHFVKESKQDESGMPNNRFLAERTGGTYSTLKVQPAELEDSGVYFCASSQDLGSSYEQYFGPGTRLTVT.

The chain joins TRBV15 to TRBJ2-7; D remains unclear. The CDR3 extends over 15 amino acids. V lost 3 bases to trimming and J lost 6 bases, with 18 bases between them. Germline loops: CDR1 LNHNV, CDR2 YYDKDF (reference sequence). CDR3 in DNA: TGTGCCACCAGCAGGCGCCCGGGCCCTGGCTCCGAGCAGTACTTC. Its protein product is CATSRRPGPGSEQYF.

The CDR3 protein is CATSTGGTGSYGYTF. CDR3 DNA sequence: TGTGCCACCAGCACTGGGGGGACCGGCTCTTATGGCTACACCTTC. This chain links TRBV15 with TRBJ1-2; possibly TRBD1 for D (5 bases). Germline V lookup: CDR1 LNHNV, CDR2 YYDKDF (reference sequence). The CDR3 length is 15 residues. Trimming stripped 4 bases from V and 5 bases from J, with 17 bases between.

CDR3 nucleotides: TGTGCCAGCAGTGAAGCGCGGGGCGGTGAGCAGTTCTTC. Amino acids: CASSEARGGEQFF. The rearrangement joins TRBV6-1 to TRBJ2-1; D may be TRBD2 (6 bases). The CDR3 spans 13 residues. Germline assignment: CDR1 MNHNS and CDR2 SASEGT. V lost 0 bases and J lost 9, with 9 bases in between.

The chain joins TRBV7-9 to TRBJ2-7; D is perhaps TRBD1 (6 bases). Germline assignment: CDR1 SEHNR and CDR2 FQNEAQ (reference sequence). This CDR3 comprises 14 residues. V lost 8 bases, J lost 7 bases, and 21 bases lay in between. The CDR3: CASGFGGLLYEQYF. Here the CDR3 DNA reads TGTGCCAGCGGTTTTGGGGGCCTACTTTATGAGCAGTACTTC.

Written as DNA, the CDR3 is TGTGCCAGCAGCCCTGGTGCAGGTCCGGACCAGTACTTC. Its translation: CASSPGAGPDQYF. The chain couples TRBV4-2 to TRBJ2-7, with no clear D. Germline V gene data show CDR1 as LGHNA and CDR2 as YNFKEQ. This CDR3 spans 13 amino acids. The germline V and J ends were trimmed by 4 bases and 10 bases, with 17 bases remaining between them.

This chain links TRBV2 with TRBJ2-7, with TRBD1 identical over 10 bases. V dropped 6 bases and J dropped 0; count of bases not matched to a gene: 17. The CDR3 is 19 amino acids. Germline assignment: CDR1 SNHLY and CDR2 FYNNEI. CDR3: CASRGDRGNPILSSYEQYF. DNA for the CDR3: TGTGCCAGCAGGGGGGACAGGGGTAACCCTATCCTCAGCTCCTACGAGCAGTACTTC.

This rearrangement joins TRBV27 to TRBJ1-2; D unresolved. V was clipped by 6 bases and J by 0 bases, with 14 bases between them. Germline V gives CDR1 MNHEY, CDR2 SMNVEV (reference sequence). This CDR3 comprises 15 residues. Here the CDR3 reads CASSPNRGANYGYTF. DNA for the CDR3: TGTGCCAGCAGCCCCAACAGAGGAGCTAACTATGGCTACACCTTC.

The CDR3 nucleotides read TGCACCAGCAGCCAAGATGAGCGGGGAGCGGGGTACGAGCAGTACTTC. Encoded protein: CTSSQDERGAGYEQYF. This sequence joins TRBV1 and TRBJ2-5; whether TRBD2, the table's D call, matches the DNA was not checked. Gene TRBJ2-7 matches the end of the DNA better, so the J call may be wrong. TRBV1 is recorded as a pseudogene. The CDR3 length is 16 residues.

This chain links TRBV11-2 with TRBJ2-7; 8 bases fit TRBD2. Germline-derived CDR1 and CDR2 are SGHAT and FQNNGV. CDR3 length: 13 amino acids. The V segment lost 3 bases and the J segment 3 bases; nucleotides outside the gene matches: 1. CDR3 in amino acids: CASSFRGGYEQYF. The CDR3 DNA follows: TGTGCCAGCAGCTTCCGGGGGGGCTACGAGCAGTACTTC.

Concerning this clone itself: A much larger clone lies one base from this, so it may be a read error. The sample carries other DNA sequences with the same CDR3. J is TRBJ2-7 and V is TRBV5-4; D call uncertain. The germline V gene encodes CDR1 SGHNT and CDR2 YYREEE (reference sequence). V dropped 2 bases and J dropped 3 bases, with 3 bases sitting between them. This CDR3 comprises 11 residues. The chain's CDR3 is CASSFGYEQYF. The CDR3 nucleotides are TGTGCCAGCAGCTTTGGCTACGAGCAGTACTTC.

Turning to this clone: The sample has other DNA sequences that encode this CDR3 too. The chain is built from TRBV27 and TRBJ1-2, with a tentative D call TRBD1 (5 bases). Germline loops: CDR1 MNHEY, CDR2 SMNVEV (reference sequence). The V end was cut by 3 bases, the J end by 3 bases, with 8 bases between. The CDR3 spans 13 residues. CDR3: CASSFLGDYGYTF. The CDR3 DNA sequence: TGTGCCAGCAGTTTTCTAGGGGACTATGGCTACACCTTC.

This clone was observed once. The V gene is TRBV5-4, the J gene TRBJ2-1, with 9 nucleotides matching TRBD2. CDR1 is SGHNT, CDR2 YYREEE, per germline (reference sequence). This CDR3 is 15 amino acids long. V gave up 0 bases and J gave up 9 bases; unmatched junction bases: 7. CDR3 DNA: TGTGCCAGCAGCTTGGTCGCGGGAGGGCCAGGTGAGCAGTTCTTC. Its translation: CASSLVAGGPGEQFF. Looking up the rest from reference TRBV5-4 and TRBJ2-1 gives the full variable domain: ETGVTQSPTHLIKTRGQQVTLRCSSQSGHNTVSWYQQALGQGPQFIFQYYREEENGRGNFPPRFSGLQFPNYSSELNVNALELDDSALYLCASSLVAGGPGEQFFGPGTRLTVL.

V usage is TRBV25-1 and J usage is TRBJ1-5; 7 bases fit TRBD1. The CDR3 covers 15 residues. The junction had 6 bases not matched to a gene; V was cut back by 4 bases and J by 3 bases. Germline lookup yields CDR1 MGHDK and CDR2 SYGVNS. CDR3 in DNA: TGTGCCAGCAGTGCCGGGACAGACAACAATCAGCCCCAGCATTTT. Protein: CASSAGTDNNQPQHF.

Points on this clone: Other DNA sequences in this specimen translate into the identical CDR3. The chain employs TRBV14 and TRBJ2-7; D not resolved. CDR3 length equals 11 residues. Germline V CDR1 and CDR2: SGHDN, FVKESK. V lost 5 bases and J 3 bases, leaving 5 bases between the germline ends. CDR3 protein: CASSYGYEQYF. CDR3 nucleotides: TGTGCCAGCAGCTACGGCTACGAGCAGTACTTC.

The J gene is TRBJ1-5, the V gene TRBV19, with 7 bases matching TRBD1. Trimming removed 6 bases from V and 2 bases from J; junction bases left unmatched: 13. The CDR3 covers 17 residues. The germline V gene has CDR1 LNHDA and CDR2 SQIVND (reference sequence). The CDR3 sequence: CASRPNRGTRRNQPQHF. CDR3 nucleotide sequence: TGTGCCAGTAGGCCCAACAGGGGAACTAGGCGCAATCAGCCCCAGCATTTT.

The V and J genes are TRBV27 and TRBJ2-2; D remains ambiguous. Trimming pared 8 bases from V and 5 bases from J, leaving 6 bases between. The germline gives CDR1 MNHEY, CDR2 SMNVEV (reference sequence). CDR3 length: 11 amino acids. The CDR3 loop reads CASGTTGELFF. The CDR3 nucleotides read TGTGCCAGCGGAACGACCGGGGAGCTGTTTTTT.

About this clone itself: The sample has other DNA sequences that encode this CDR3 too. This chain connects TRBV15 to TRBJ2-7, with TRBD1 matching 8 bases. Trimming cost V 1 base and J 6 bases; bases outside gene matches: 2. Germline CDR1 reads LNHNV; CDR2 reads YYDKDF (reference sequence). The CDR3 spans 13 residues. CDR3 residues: CATSRVTGGEQYF. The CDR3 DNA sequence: TGTGCCACCAGCAGAGTAACAGGGGGCGAGCAGTACTTC.

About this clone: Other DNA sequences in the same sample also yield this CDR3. The CDR3 loop is CASSFRDRGEPQHF. The CDR3 DNA sequence: TGTGCCAGCAGTTTCCGGGACAGGGGGGAGCCCCAGCATTTT. The chain recombines TRBV27 with TRBJ1-5, with 11 bases identical to TRBD1. The length of the CDR3 is 14 residues. Germline CDR1 MNHEY, CDR2 SMNVEV (reference sequence). V lost 3 bases to trimming and J lost 8 bases; unmatched junction nucleotides: 3.

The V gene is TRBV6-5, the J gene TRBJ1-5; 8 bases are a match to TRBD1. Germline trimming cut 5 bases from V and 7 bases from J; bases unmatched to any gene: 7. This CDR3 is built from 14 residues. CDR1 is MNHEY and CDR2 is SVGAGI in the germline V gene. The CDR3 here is CASSPGQGRQPQHF. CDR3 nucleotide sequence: TGTGCCAGCAGTCCCGGACAGGGTAGGCAGCCCCAGCATTTT.

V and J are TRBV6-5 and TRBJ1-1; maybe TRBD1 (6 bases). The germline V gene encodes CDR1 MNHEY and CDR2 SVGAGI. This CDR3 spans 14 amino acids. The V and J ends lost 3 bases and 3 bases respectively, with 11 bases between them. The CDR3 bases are TGTGCCAGCAGTTATGGGGGGGCATACACTGAAGCTTTCTTT. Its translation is CASSYGGAYTEAFF.